Below, 26 T cell receptor beta chains from the same sample are listed, as sequenced in a study of shared clonotypes between healthy human individuals. TCRdb's copy holds only in-frame clones and misses some; the assay was immunoSEQ multiplex PCR. The sample includes some 240,000 clones, 65% seen only once; the top ten take more than 9.5%. The specimen sequenced was memory CD4+ T cells sorted from blood. Subset here: CD45RA-negative fraction. Source of these receptors: a young man in good health.

The J gene is TRBJ2-3, the V gene TRBV9, with 9 bases lining up with TRBD2. With V trimmed by 0 bases and J by 6 bases, 8 bases remained unmatched. The germline V gene has CDR1 SGDLS and CDR2 YYNGEE. CDR3 size: 16 residues. The CDR3 sequence is CASSVAGGRVADTQYF. DNA for the CDR3: TGTGCCAGCAGCGTAGCGGGCGGGAGGGTGGCTGATACGCAGTATTTT.

This sequence joins TRBV7-8 and TRBJ1-5; D is unresolved. CDR3 length equals 14 residues. Trimming shortened V by 1 base and J by 4 bases, and 8 bases separated the two germline ends. Germline CDR1 SGHVS, CDR2 FQNEAQ. The CDR3 loop is CASSLGTENQPQHF. The DNA of the CDR3 is TGTGCCAGCAGCTTAGGTACAGAGAATCAGCCCCAGCATTTT.

The chain joins TRBV7-9 to TRBJ1-3, with D unclear. Germline V gives CDR1 SEHNR, CDR2 FQNEAQ (reference sequence). V lost 1 base and J lost 2, with 15 bases in between. This CDR3 comprises 17 residues. The CDR3 nucleotides read TGTGCCAGCAGCTTAGGGTTTCGGCTCTCGGCTGGAAACACCATATATTTT. Its translation: CASSLGFRLSAGNTIYF.

V usage is TRBV4-2 and J usage is TRBJ1-2, with D possibly matching TRBD1 (6 bases). The CDR3 extends over 16 amino acids. V was trimmed by 5 bases and J by 1 base, leaving 17 bases between them. CDR1 and CDR2 from the germline V gene are LGHNA and YNFKEQ. CDR3: CASSLGGRGGNYGYTF. DNA for the CDR3: TGTGCCAGCAGCTTAGGAGGCAGGGGCGGTAACTATGGCTACACCTTC.

This chain uses TRBV11-2 with TRBJ2-2, with D unclear. This CDR3 region has 14 residues. Per germline, CDR1 SGHAT and CDR2 FQNNGV. The ends were cut back, 6 bases at V and 6 bases at J, with 14 bases in the middle. The CDR3 sequence is CASSPLHWAGELFF. As DNA, the CDR3 is TGTGCCAGCAGTCCGTTACATTGGGCCGGGGAGCTGTTTTTT.

The rearrangement uses TRBV15 and TRBJ2-5, with TRBD2 as a possible D gene (6 bases). The CDR3 contains 14 residues. Germline lookup yields CDR1 LNHNV and CDR2 YYDKDF (reference sequence). V shed 0 bases and J shed 2 bases, with 7 bases lying between them. DNA of the CDR3: TGTGCCACCAGCAGAGATGCGGGGCAAGAGACCCAGTACTTC. It translates to CATSRDAGQETQYF.

In its sample, this clone was seen a few times. The chain is built from TRBV6-5 and TRBJ1-4, with no clear D. The CDR3 runs 13 residues. The ends were cut back, 2 bases at V and 8 bases at J, with 9 bases in the middle. Germline lookup yields CDR1 MNHEY and CDR2 SVGAGI. The CDR3 DNA reads TGTGCCAGCAGTTACACACCGGGGGAAAAACTGTTTTTT. Its protein is CASSYTPGEKLFF.

This clone was observed a few times. This chain connects TRBV18 to TRBJ2-1; TRBD2 matches at 8 bases. CDR3 length equals 16 residues. The ends lost 3 bases at V and 6 bases at J; junction bases unmatched: 10. CDR1 and CDR2 from the germline V gene are KGHSH and LQKENI. CDR3 sequence (DNA): TGTGCCAGCTCACCGAGCGGTTCCAGCGGGGGCAATGAGCAGTTCTTC. Amino acid sequence: CASSPSGSSGGNEQFF.

The rearrangement joins TRBV5-4 to TRBJ1-2; TRBD1 agrees at 12 bases. CDR1 is SGHNT, CDR2 YYREEE, per germline (reference sequence). V was clipped by 0 bases and J by 3 bases; unmatched bases: 6. The CDR3 is made up of 17 amino acids. The CDR3 protein is CASSLGGTGGSYYGYTF. DNA of the CDR3: TGTGCCAGCAGCTTGGGAGGGACAGGGGGCAGTTACTATGGCTACACCTTC.

This rearrangement joins TRBV2 to TRBJ1-1; tentatively, D is TRBD1 (6 bases). CDR3 length: 14 residues. Germline lookup yields CDR1 SNHLY and CDR2 FYNNEI. V was cut by 8 bases and J by 3 bases, with 16 bases left in between. The CDR3: CASQGQGSDTEAFF. Here the CDR3 DNA reads TGTGCCAGCCAGGGGCAGGGATCGGACACTGAAGCTTTCTTT.

The chain employs TRBV5-1 and TRBJ2-2; D call uncertain. Germline V gives CDR1 SGHRS, CDR2 YFSETQ. V gave up 5 bases and J gave up 1 base, with 9 bases separating them. This CDR3 spans 14 amino acids. The CDR3 nucleotides are TGCGCCAGCAGGCTCCAGCTGAACACCGGGGAGCTGTTTTTT. Translating gives CASRLQLNTGELFF.

Concerning this clone itself: A far larger clone is off by one base, so a read error is likely. The chain carries TRBV4-2 and TRBJ2-7; TRBD2 matches 13 bases. CDR3 size: 16 residues. In germline, CDR1 is LGHNA, CDR2 YNFKEQ. With 0 bases clipped from V and 6 bases from J, the junction kept 5 bases outside the gene matches. The CDR3 loop is CASSQEVGTSGAEQYF. CDR3 DNA sequence: TGTGCCAGCAGCCAAGAGGTTGGGACTAGCGGGGCCGAGCAGTACTTC.

The CDR3, as DNA: TGTGCCAGCAGCTCACTAGCGGGAGGGATCAATGAGCAGTTCTTC. Protein product: CASSSLAGGINEQFF. The chain links TRBV28 to TRBJ2-1; 13 bases match TRBD2. The CDR3 is 15 amino acids. The germline V gene has CDR1 MDHEN and CDR2 SYDVKM. Trimming removed 6 bases from V and 6 bases from J; junction bases left unmatched: 5.

This chain uses TRBV5-6 with TRBJ2-7; TRBD2 aligns across 8 bases. The CDR3 contains 18 residues. The germline CDR1 and CDR2 sequences are SGHDT and YYEEEE. V trimming: 4 bases; J trimming: 4 bases; junction bases outside the gene matches: 19. The CDR3 sequence is CASSLNPAGATGSYEQYF. In DNA form, the CDR3 reads TGTGCCAGCAGCCTCAACCCAGCGGGAGCGACGGGGTCTTACGAGCAGTACTTC.

The V call is TRBV9, the J call TRBJ1-1; D possibly corresponds to TRBD1 (5 bases). Germline lookup yields CDR1 SGDLS and CDR2 YYNGEE. The CDR3 has 15 amino acids. Trimming took off 1 base at V and 0 bases at J, with 10 bases between the two ends. As DNA, the CDR3 is TGTGCCAGCAGCGTATCCGGGACTGTGAACACTGAAGCTTTCTTT. This encodes CASSVSGTVNTEAFF.

The V and J genes are TRBV6-5 and TRBJ2-7; no clear D. The germline V and J ends were trimmed by 1 base and 0 bases, with 7 bases remaining between them. Germline CDR1 and CDR2: MNHEY and SVGAGI. The CDR3 has 14 amino acids. In DNA form, the CDR3 reads TGTGCCAGCAGTTACTATGAGTCCTCCTACGAGCAGTACTTC. It encodes CASSYYESSYEQYF.

A remark on this clone: In the same sample, other DNA sequences code for this CDR3. The V gene is TRBV2, the J gene TRBJ1-5, with 9 bases identical to TRBD1. Germline CDR1 is SNHLY and CDR2 is FYNNEI. There are 15 residues in the CDR3. Unmatched junction bases numbered 8, after V lost 6 bases and J lost 5 bases. Here the CDR3 reads CASSEIQGADQPQHF. CDR3 DNA sequence: TGTGCCAGCAGCGAGATACAGGGGGCGGATCAGCCCCAGCATTTT.

This sequence joins TRBV28 and TRBJ1-1; D perhaps matches TRBD1 (5 bases). Trimming removed 5 bases at V and 8 bases at J, with 12 bases between. Germline loops: CDR1 MDHEN, CDR2 SYDVKM. This CDR3 region has 12 residues. CDR3 in amino acids: CASSITGTEAFF. Here the CDR3 DNA reads TGTGCCAGCAGTATAACAGGAACCGAAGCTTTCTTT.

This rearrangement joins TRBV9 to TRBJ2-1, with a tentative D call TRBD2 (6 bases). This CDR3 has 16 amino acids. Germline V CDR1 and CDR2: SGDLS, YYNGEE. Trimming pared 0 bases from V and 7 bases from J, leaving 17 bases between. CDR3 sequence reads: CASSVDPGLVENEQFF. CDR3 nucleotides: TGTGCCAGCAGCGTAGATCCGGGACTCGTAGAGAATGAGCAGTTCTTC.

V is TRBV5-4 and J is TRBJ1-2, with 8 bases lining up with TRBD1. Per germline, CDR1 SGHNT and CDR2 YYREEE (reference sequence). V shed 2 bases and J 7 bases; nucleotides not matched to a gene: 4. CDR3 size: 13 residues. CDR3 amino acids: CASSLIQGAGYTF. The CDR3 region has the DNA TGTGCCAGCAGCTTAATTCAGGGGGCTGGCTACACCTTC.

CDR3 residues: CASGDRAYEQYF. CDR3 nucleotide sequence: TGTGCCAGCGGGGACAGGGCCTACGAGCAGTACTTC. The chain is built from TRBV6-6 and TRBJ2-7; TRBD1 matches 9 bases. Germline loops: CDR1 MNHNY, CDR2 SVGAGI (reference sequence). This CDR3 spans 12 amino acids. Trimming took 8 bases from V and 2 from J; bases not matched to a gene: 1.

This clone was seen a few times. J is TRBJ2-5 and V is TRBV5-4; D possibly corresponds to TRBD2 (6 bases). The V gene lost 3 bases and the J gene lost 5 bases, with 14 bases spanning the gap. The CDR3 spans 14 residues. Germline values: CDR1 SGHNT, CDR2 YYREEE (reference sequence). The CDR3 nucleotides are TGTGCCAGCAGCTCCCAAGCGGCGGGGGAGACCCAGTACTTC. As protein: CASSSQAAGETQYF.

This chain links TRBV7-9 with TRBJ2-7; no clear D gene. Germline CDR1 and CDR2: SEHNR and FQNEAQ (reference sequence). Trimming cost V 2 bases and J 1 base, with 9 bases left between them. This CDR3 has 14 amino acids. In DNA form, the CDR3 reads TGTGCCAGCAGCTTATCGGCCAGGTCCTACGAGCAGTACTTC. Translated: CASSLSARSYEQYF.

As DNA, the CDR3 is TGTGCCAGCAGCGTAACAGGGTCTTCCAGCGAGCAGTACTTC. This encodes CASSVTGSSSEQYF. V and J are TRBV5-4 and TRBJ2-7, with D perhaps matching TRBD1 (6 bases). The CDR3 is 14 residues long. V was pared by 4 bases and J by 6 bases, with 17 bases between. Germline CDR1 reads SGHNT; CDR2 reads YYREEE (reference sequence). The whole variable domain, filled in from reference TRBV5-4 and TRBJ2-7, reads ETGVTQSPTHLIKTRGQQVTLRCSSQSGHNTVSWYQQALGQGPQFIFQYYREEENGRGNFPPRFSGLQFPNYSSELNVNALELDDSALYLCASSVTGSSSEQYFGPGTRLTVT.

The sample holds a few counts of this clone. V gene TRBV11-2 combines with J gene TRBJ1-1; TRBD1 agrees at 8 bases. This CDR3 is built from 15 residues. Germline V gene lookup returns CDR1 SGHAT and CDR2 FQNNGV. V lost 2 bases, J lost 3 bases, and 5 bases stayed unmatched. CDR3 DNA sequence: TGTGCCAGCAGCTTACGACAGGGGCGGGACACTGAAGCTTTCTTT. Amino acids: CASSLRQGRDTEAFF.

The chain carries TRBV7-6 and TRBJ2-7; D is uncertain. There are 12 residues in the CDR3. Germline CDR1 and CDR2: SGHVS and FNYEAQ. Trimming took 5 bases from V and 2 from J, leaving 7 bases between them. The CDR3 loop reads CASSPLTYEQYF. In nucleotides, the CDR3 is TGTGCCAGCAGCCCCCTAACCTACGAGCAGTACTTC.